The rows below give T cell receptor beta chains drawn from one sample of a study of radiotherapy plus CTLA-4 blockade in lung cancer. Profiled with immunoSEQ multiplex PCR; TCRdb holds only in-frame clones, not every one. Found here are 50,000 to 70,000 clones, around 80% of them singletons; the top ten hold roughly 4%. The sample was peripheral blood, taken from a patient treated with radiotherapy plus ipilimumab. The receptors originated from a human donor with non-small cell lung cancer who had a partial response to radiotherapy plus ipilimumab. Both conserved end residues are part of each CDR3. D genes are given only for firm matches. A row's size may be missing; if present it is once, few, many or a size class.

CDR3aa: CASHIGNTIYF; CDR3nt: TGTGCCAGCCACATTGGAAACACCATATATTTT; v_gene: TRBV25-1; j_gene: TRBJ1-3; abundance: NA; d_gene: NA
CDR3aa: CASSKGDSTSGATDTQYF; CDR3nt: TGTGCCAGCAGCAAAGGGGATTCGACTAGCGGGGCCACAGATACGCAGTATTTT; v_gene: TRBV21-1; j_gene: TRBJ2-3; abundance: NA; d_gene: NA
CDR3aa: CAISDSRSYEQYF; CDR3nt: TGTGCCATCAGTGATAGCCGTTCCTACGAGCAGTACTTC; v_gene: TRBV10-3; j_gene: TRBJ2-7; abundance: NA; d_gene: NA
CDR3aa: CASSSASGPHYEQYF; CDR3nt: TGTGCCAGCAGCTCCGCTAGCGGTCCACACTACGAGCAGTACTTC; v_gene: TRBV7-2; j_gene: TRBJ2-7; abundance: NA; d_gene: TRBD2
CDR3aa: CASALQGTNEQYF; CDR3nt: TGTGCCAGTGCGTTACAGGGGACGAACGAGCAGTACTTC; v_gene: TRBV21-1; j_gene: TRBJ2-7; abundance: few; d_gene: NA
CDR3aa: CASSLDKMVAGGHTQYF; CDR3nt: TGTGCCAGCAGCTTAGACAAAATGGTAGCGGGGGGTCATACGCAGTATTTT; v_gene: TRBV11-2; j_gene: TRBJ2-3; abundance: NA; d_gene: TRBD2
CDR3aa: CASSQGQGKGETQYF; CDR3nt: TGCGCCAGCAGCCAGGGACAGGGGAAGGGAGAGACCCAGTACTTC; v_gene: TRBV4-1; j_gene: TRBJ2-5; abundance: once; d_gene: TRBD1
CDR3aa: CASSEASGTGVYGEQYF; CDR3nt: TGTGCCAGCAGCGAGGCCTCCGGGACAGGGGTTTATGGCGAGCAGTACTTC; v_gene: TRBV28; j_gene: TRBJ2-7; abundance: NA; d_gene: TRBD1
CDR3aa: CSGGGQANTEAFF; CDR3nt: TGCAGCGGGGGGGGACAGGCGAACACTGAAGCTTTCTTT; v_gene: TRBV29-1; j_gene: TRBJ1-1; abundance: few; d_gene: TRBD1
CDR3aa: CASTRGTNEKLFF; CDR3nt: TGTGCCAGCACCCGGGGAACTAATGAAAAACTGTTTTTT; v_gene: TRBV4-2; j_gene: TRBJ1-4; abundance: NA; d_gene: NA
CDR3aa: CASSYLGQGSNEQFF; CDR3nt: TGTGCCAGCAGTTACCTGGGACAGGGTAGTAATGAGCAGTTCTTC; v_gene: TRBV6-6; j_gene: TRBJ2-1; abundance: NA; d_gene: TRBD1
CDR3aa: CASSPGTGVSYEQYF; CDR3nt: TGTGCCAGTAGCCCCGGGACAGGGGTCTCCTACGAGCAGTACTTC; v_gene: TRBV19; j_gene: TRBJ2-7; abundance: NA; d_gene: TRBD1
CDR3aa: CASSLIPAGTDTQYF; CDR3nt: TGTGCCAGCAGCTTAATCCCCGCAGGCACAGATACGCAGTATTTT; v_gene: TRBV11-2; j_gene: TRBJ2-3; abundance: NA; d_gene: NA
CDR3aa: CASSLGESGTDTQYF; CDR3nt: TGTGCCAGCAGCTTAGGGGAGTCTGGCACAGATACGCAGTATTTT; v_gene: TRBV7-9; j_gene: TRBJ2-3; abundance: few; d_gene: NA
CDR3aa: CASSYRTGYPYEQYF; CDR3nt: TGTGCCAGCAGTTATAGAACAGGTTACCCCTACGAGCAGTACTTC; v_gene: TRBV7-3; j_gene: TRBJ2-7; abundance: NA; d_gene: NA
CDR3aa: CASRLQGGDEQFF; CDR3nt: TGTGCCAGTAGATTACAGGGTGGCGATGAGCAGTTCTTC; v_gene: TRBV19; j_gene: TRBJ2-1; abundance: NA; d_gene: NA
CDR3aa: CAISESAPASGYTF; CDR3nt: TGTGCCATCAGTGAGTCGGCCCCCGCAAGTGGCTACACCTTC; v_gene: TRBV10-3; j_gene: TRBJ1-2; abundance: NA; d_gene: NA
CDR3aa: CASSIAGELREQYF; CDR3nt: TGTGCCAGTAGTATAGCGGGGGAATTGCGCGAGCAGTACTTC; v_gene: TRBV19; j_gene: TRBJ2-7; abundance: medium-sized; d_gene: NA
CDR3aa: CASSRRGTGVTGELFF; CDR3nt: TGCGCCAGCAGCCGCCGGGGGACAGGGGTCACCGGGGAGCTGTTTTTT; v_gene: TRBV4-1; j_gene: TRBJ2-2; abundance: once; d_gene: TRBD1
CDR3aa: CASSQSRAGYTF; CDR3nt: TGTGCCAGCAGCCAATCCAGGGCAGGCTACACCTTC; v_gene: TRBV16; j_gene: TRBJ1-2; abundance: NA; d_gene: NA
CDR3aa: CASSARTDTQYF; CDR3nt: TGTGCCAGCAGCGCCCGGACAGATACGCAGTATTTT; v_gene: TRBV9; j_gene: TRBJ2-3; abundance: NA; d_gene: NA
CDR3aa: CASRKPGGRGEQYF; CDR3nt: TGTGCCAGCAGAAAACCCGGGGGGAGAGGAGAGCAGTACTTC; v_gene: TRBV6-5; j_gene: TRBJ2-5; abundance: NA; d_gene: TRBD2
CDR3aa: CASRQESGANVLTF; CDR3nt: TGTGCCAGCAGACAAGAATCTGGGGCCAACGTCCTGACTTTC; v_gene: TRBV7-9; j_gene: TRBJ2-6; abundance: NA; d_gene: NA
CDR3aa: CASSLRQAGYTF; CDR3nt: TGTGCCAGCAGCCTTCGACAGGCGGGCTACACCTTC; v_gene: TRBV13; j_gene: TRBJ1-2; abundance: once; d_gene: NA
CDR3aa: CASRGISYEQYF; CDR3nt: TGTGCCAGCAGGGGCATCTCCTACGAGCAGTACTTC; v_gene: TRBV6-1; j_gene: TRBJ2-7; abundance: NA; d_gene: NA
CDR3aa: CASSLTEQAYTGELFF; CDR3nt: TGCGCCAGCAGCTTGACGGAACAGGCCTACACCGGGGAGCTGTTTTTT; v_gene: TRBV5-1; j_gene: TRBJ2-2; abundance: few; d_gene: NA
CDR3aa: CASSLSTSGGLQETQYF; CDR3nt: TGTGCCAGCAGTTTATCCACTAGCGGGGGCCTCCAAGAGACCCAGTACTTC; v_gene: TRBV27; j_gene: TRBJ2-5; abundance: NA; d_gene: TRBD2
CDR3aa: CASSEYHGSTSNQPQHF; CDR3nt: TGCGCCAGCAGTGAGTACCACGGGTCTACAAGCAATCAGCCCCAGCATTTT; v_gene: TRBV10-2; j_gene: TRBJ1-5; abundance: NA; d_gene: NA
CDR3aa: CASSGRLKETQYF; CDR3nt: TGTGCCAGTAGTGGGAGATTAAAAGAGACCCAGTACTTC; v_gene: TRBV19; j_gene: TRBJ2-5; abundance: NA; d_gene: NA
CDR3aa: CASSLLGGGMSADTQYF; CDR3nt: TGTGCCAGCAGTCTCCTCGGCGGGGGAATGAGCGCAGATACGCAGTATTTT; v_gene: TRBV27; j_gene: TRBJ2-3; abundance: medium-sized; d_gene: TRBD2
CDR3aa: CASTGRDYGYTF; CDR3nt: TGTGCCAGCACGGGGAGGGATTATGGCTACACCTTC; v_gene: TRBV28; j_gene: TRBJ1-2; abundance: NA; d_gene: NA
CDR3aa: CASSLWGSGGPSYF; CDR3nt: TGTGCCAGCAGTTTATGGGGTAGCGGGGGGCCCTCGTACTTC; v_gene: TRBV28; j_gene: TRBJ2-5; abundance: few; d_gene: TRBD2
CDR3aa: CASSLLAGTGYNEQFF; CDR3nt: TGTGCCAGCAGCTTATTGGCCGGGACAGGGTACAATGAGCAGTTCTTC; v_gene: TRBV7-9; j_gene: TRBJ2-1; abundance: NA; d_gene: TRBD1
CDR3aa: CASSVRAGNNEKLFF; CDR3nt: TGTGCCAGCAGTGTACGTGCAGGCAATAATGAAAAACTGTTTTTT; v_gene: TRBV2; j_gene: TRBJ1-4; abundance: NA; d_gene: NA
CDR3aa: CASSPQTGAETEAFF; CDR3nt: TGTGCCAGCAGCCCACAGACAGGGGCGGAGACTGAAGCTTTCTTT; v_gene: TRBV7-9; j_gene: TRBJ1-1; abundance: NA; d_gene: TRBD1
CDR3aa: CASSVYGGGQETQYF; CDR3nt: TGTGCCAGCAGCGTATACGGGGGGGGGCAAGAGACCCAGTACTTC; v_gene: TRBV9; j_gene: TRBJ2-5; abundance: NA; d_gene: TRBD2
CDR3aa: CASRSSGGAENIQYF; CDR3nt: TGTGCCAGCAGGTCTAGCGGGGGGGCCGAAAACATTCAGTACTTC; v_gene: TRBV2; j_gene: TRBJ2-4; abundance: few; d_gene: TRBD2
CDR3aa: CASSIQGGTEAFF; CDR3nt: TGTGCCAGCAGCATACAGGGGGGGACTGAAGCTTTCTTT; v_gene: TRBV9; j_gene: TRBJ1-1; abundance: NA; d_gene: TRBD1
CDR3aa: CASSYQGANTEAFF; CDR3nt: TGTGCCAGCAGCTACCAGGGTGCCAACACTGAAGCTTTCTTT; v_gene: TRBV7-3; j_gene: TRBJ1-1; abundance: NA; d_gene: NA
CDR3aa: CASSATGRTEAFF; CDR3nt: TGCGCCAGCAGTGCCACAGGACGGACTGAAGCTTTCTTT; v_gene: TRBV10-1; j_gene: TRBJ1-1; abundance: once; d_gene: NA
CDR3aa: CASIPGQWNNEQFF; CDR3nt: TGTGCCAGCATCCCGGGACAGTGGAACAATGAGCAGTTCTTC; v_gene: TRBV7-2; j_gene: TRBJ2-1; abundance: NA; d_gene: TRBD1
CDR3aa: CSGDREAEQFF; CDR3nt: TGCAGCGGAGACAGGGAGGCTGAGCAGTTCTTC; v_gene: TRBV29-1; j_gene: TRBJ2-1; abundance: NA; d_gene: NA
CDR3aa: CASSEFGTGVSPLHF; CDR3nt: TGTGCCAGCAGTGAATTTGGGACAGGGGTGTCACCCCTCCACTTT; v_gene: TRBV2; j_gene: TRBJ1-6; abundance: NA; d_gene: TRBD1
CDR3aa: CAWSPPGQDTSPLHF; CDR3nt: TGTGCCTGGAGTCCGCCTGGACAGGATACTTCACCCCTCCACTTT; v_gene: TRBV30; j_gene: TRBJ1-6; abundance: NA; d_gene: TRBD1
CDR3aa: CASSFGDILPGQPQHF; CDR3nt: TGTGCCAGCAGCTTTGGGGACATCCTTCCTGGTCAGCCCCAGCATTTT; v_gene: TRBV12-1; j_gene: TRBJ1-5; abundance: NA; d_gene: NA
CDR3aa: CASSVDATSTDTQYF; CDR3nt: TGTGCCAGCAGCGTAGACGCCACTAGCACAGATACGCAGTATTTT; v_gene: TRBV9; j_gene: TRBJ2-3; abundance: NA; d_gene: NA
CDR3aa: CASSIGPTGGRETQYF; CDR3nt: TGCGCCAGCAGCATAGGACCGACAGGGGGCAGGGAGACCCAGTACTTC; v_gene: TRBV5-1; j_gene: TRBJ2-5; abundance: NA; d_gene: TRBD1
CDR3aa: CASSIYFKTGGYYGYTF; CDR3nt: TGTGCCAGTAGTATATACTTTAAGACAGGGGGCTACTATGGCTACACCTTC; v_gene: TRBV19; j_gene: TRBJ1-2; abundance: NA; d_gene: TRBD1
CDR3aa: CASSPTNDRGREKLFF; CDR3nt: TGTGCCAGCAGCCCAACAAACGACAGGGGAAGGGAAAAACTGTTTTTT; v_gene: TRBV5-6; j_gene: TRBJ1-4; abundance: once; d_gene: TRBD1
CDR3aa: CSAVEGRNQPQHF; CDR3nt: TGCAGCGCCGTGGAGGGCCGAAATCAGCCCCAGCATTTT; v_gene: TRBV29-1; j_gene: TRBJ1-5; abundance: NA; d_gene: NA
CDR3aa: CASSVAGTTNEKLFF; CDR3nt: TGTGCCAGCAGCGTAGCAGGAACAACTAATGAAAAACTGTTTTTT; v_gene: TRBV9; j_gene: TRBJ1-4; abundance: NA; d_gene: NA
CDR3aa: CASSYGDSYGYTF; CDR3nt: TGTGCCAGCAGTTATGGGGACAGCTATGGCTACACCTTC; v_gene: TRBV6-5; j_gene: TRBJ1-2; abundance: NA; d_gene: TRBD1
CDR3aa: CASSLGLTRDTEAFF; CDR3nt: TGTGCCAGCAGCTTGGGTCTTACCCGGGACACTGAAGCTTTCTTT; v_gene: TRBV5-4; j_gene: TRBJ1-1; abundance: few; d_gene: NA
CDR3aa: CASSFSPDEQFF; CDR3nt: TGTGCCAGCAGCTTCTCCCCCGATGAGCAGTTCTTC; v_gene: TRBV7-9; j_gene: TRBJ2-1; abundance: once; d_gene: NA
CDR3aa: CASSKEGARFGETQYF; CDR3nt: TGTGCCAGCAGTAAGGAGGGGGCGCGCTTTGGAGAGACCCAGTACTTC; v_gene: TRBV2; j_gene: TRBJ2-5; abundance: NA; d_gene: NA